These 6 T cell receptor beta chains share one sample of origin, sequenced in a study of shared clonotypes between healthy human individuals. The assay was immunoSEQ multiplex PCR, and TCRdb's table has in-frame clones only and misses some. The sample comprises about 2.4 million clones, over 85% of which are singletons, and 0.36% rests with the top ten. The sample comprised naive CD4+ T cells from PBMCs. Regarding subset: CD45RA+ positively selected. These receptor sequences come from a man aged 18 to 30 in good health. Some clones in this sample may be carry-over from other donors' samples.

In this sample, this clone turned up a few times. The chain combines TRBV7-9 with TRBJ2-7; D is possibly TRBD2 (5 bases). The germline V and J ends were trimmed by 6 bases and 7 bases, with 16 bases remaining between them. The CDR3 runs 13 residues. Germline V CDR1 and CDR2: SEHNR, FQNEAQ (reference sequence). The CDR3 sequence is CASSLTPPGEQYF. The CDR3 nucleotides are TGTGCCAGCAGTCTTACCCCCCCGGGGGAGCAGTACTTC.

The chain joins TRBV9 to TRBJ2-3; D possibly corresponds to TRBD1 (6 bases). The CDR3 consists of 15 residues. Deletions cut 2 bases from V and 4 bases from J, with 14 bases between. Germline CDR1 SGDLS, CDR2 YYNGEE. CDR3 in amino acids: CASSVVASGADTQYF. The CDR3 bases are TGTGCCAGCAGCGTCGTTGCCTCAGGGGCAGATACGCAGTATTTT.

The chain links TRBV20-1 to TRBJ2-1, with D unresolved. Germline CDR1 reads DFQATT; CDR2 reads SNEGSKA (reference sequence). This CDR3 has 11 amino acids. Trimming cost V 5 bases and J 3 bases, with 5 bases left between them. CDR3 coding DNA: TGCAGTGCTTTTAACTACAATGAGCAGTTCTTC. Encoded protein: CSAFNYNEQFF.

V is TRBV11-2 and J is TRBJ2-3; 10 positions agree with TRBD1. J gave up 2 bases and V 3 bases, and 8 bases lay outside the gene matches. CDR1 and CDR2 from the germline V gene are SGHAT and FQNNGV. This CDR3 is 17 amino acids long. The CDR3 sequence is CASSFRTGTGVTDTQYF. The CDR3 bases are TGTGCCAGCAGCTTTAGAACCGGGACAGGGGTCACAGATACGCAGTATTTT.

Regarding this clone: Additional DNA sequences in this sample encode the identical CDR3. The rearrangement joins TRBV5-1 to TRBJ2-1, with a weak D call TRBD2 (6 bases). The CDR3 length is 15 residues. Germline CDR1 reads SGHRS; CDR2 reads YFSETQ. V was pared by 0 bases and J by 0 bases, with 7 bases between. CDR3 in DNA: TGCGCCAGCAGCTTGGGCGGGGACTCCTACAATGAGCAGTTCTTC. Translation: CASSLGGDSYNEQFF.

V usage is TRBV15 and J usage is TRBJ2-2; D is ambiguous. The CDR3 spans 14 residues. CDR1 and CDR2 from the germline V gene are LNHNV and YYDKDF (reference sequence). The ends were cut back, 5 bases at V and 6 bases at J, with 13 bases in the middle. The CDR3 reads CATSDMLDPGELFF. The DNA of the CDR3 is TGTGCCACCAGCGATATGTTAGACCCCGGGGAGCTGTTTTTT.